Listed below are T cell receptor beta chains from one sample, sequenced in a study of T cells in Graves' hyperthyroidism and ophthalmopathy. Each CDR3 protein gets one entry after TCRdb re-called the multiplex PCR reads with MiXCR. The profile shows approximately 420,000 distinct CDR3 sequences, roughly an eighth of them singletons. The specimen was blood. These receptors were taken from a woman aged 18-29 years with Graves' hyperthyroidism. The CDR3 runs from the conserved cysteine through the conserved F or W. D genes are given only for firm matches. Clone size is not always given. Where it is, it says once, few, many or a class for expanded clones.

J gene: TRBJ1-2; D gene: -; CDR3 length: 16; clone size: many; V gene: TRBV28; CDR3 protein: CASTPSGQTALYGYTF; CDR3 DNA: TGTGCCAGCACCCCCTCCGGACAGACAGCGCTCTATGGCTACACCTTC
J gene: TRBJ2-7; D gene: -; CDR3 length: 12; clone size: -; V gene: TRBV29-1; CDR3 protein: CGVVYLSNEQYF; CDR3 DNA: TGCGGCGTTGTTTATCTGTCGAACGAGCAGTACTTC
J gene: TRBJ2-7; D gene: -; CDR3 length: 15; clone size: many; V gene: TRBV9; CDR3 protein: CASSVGLARTYEQYF; CDR3 DNA: TGTGCCAGCAGCGTAGGCCTAGCGAGGACCTACGAGCAGTACTTC
J gene: TRBJ1-3; D gene: -; CDR3 length: 13; clone size: many; V gene: TRBV18; CDR3 protein: CASEPGSGNTIYF; CDR3 DNA: TGTGCCAGCGAGCCCGGTTCAGGAAACACCATATATTTT
J gene: TRBJ2-1; D gene: -; CDR3 length: 17; clone size: many; V gene: TRBV5-5; CDR3 protein: CASSLVRERQDDNEQFF; CDR3 DNA: TGTGCCAGCAGCTTGGTGCGGGAAAGGCAAGACGACAATGAGCAGTTCTTC
J gene: TRBJ1-2; D gene: -; CDR3 length: 15; clone size: many; V gene: TRBV12-3/TRBV12-4; CDR3 protein: CASSHLGAINYGYTF; CDR3 DNA: TGTGCCAGCAGCCACCTAGGGGCGATTAACTATGGCTACACCTTC
J gene: TRBJ1-2; D gene: TRBD1; CDR3 length: 14; clone size: many; V gene: TRBV28; CDR3 protein: CASSLLRGGGGYTF; CDR3 DNA: TGTGCCAGCAGTTTGCTCAGGGGGGGAGGGGGCTACACCTTC
J gene: TRBJ2-1; D gene: -; CDR3 length: 14; clone size: -; V gene: TRBV20-1; CDR3 protein: CSAREGGDMNEQFF; CDR3 DNA: TGCAGTGCTAGAGAGGGCGGAGACATGAATGAGCAGTTCTTC
J gene: TRBJ1-6; D gene: TRBD1; CDR3 length: 16; clone size: -; V gene: TRBV5-1; CDR3 protein: CASSLQGGNYNSPLHF; CDR3 DNA: TGCGCCAGCAGCTTACAGGGGGGGAACTATAATTCACCCCTCCACTTT
J gene: TRBJ1-2; D gene: -; CDR3 length: 15; clone size: -; V gene: TRBV7-9; CDR3 protein: CASSSPVRATSGYTF; CDR3 DNA: TGTGCCAGCAGCTCCCCCGTCCGGGCCACATCAGGCTACACCTTC
J gene: TRBJ2-5; D gene: -; CDR3 length: 16; clone size: -; V gene: TRBV3-2; CDR3 protein: CASSQDDRMYQETQYF; CDR3 DNA: TGTGCCAGCAGCCAAGACGACAGGATGTACCAAGAGACCCAGTACTTC
J gene: TRBJ2-7; D gene: -; CDR3 length: 14; clone size: many; V gene: TRBV12-5; CDR3 protein: CASGSSPSTYEQYF; CDR3 DNA: TGTGCTAGTGGTTCGTCTCCTAGTACCTACGAGCAGTACTTC
J gene: TRBJ1-5; D gene: -; CDR3 length: 16; clone size: many; V gene: TRBV3-1; CDR3 protein: CASSQDQSEANQPQHF; CDR3 DNA: TGTGCCAGCAGCCAAGATCAATCAGAAGCCAATCAGCCCCAGCATTTT
J gene: TRBJ2-2; D gene: TRBD2; CDR3 length: 15; clone size: many; V gene: TRBV25-1; CDR3 protein: CASSEWASGTGELFF; CDR3 DNA: TGTGCCAGCAGTGAATGGGCTAGCGGAACCGGGGAGCTGTTTTTT
J gene: TRBJ1-2; D gene: TRBD1; CDR3 length: 14; clone size: many; V gene: TRBV6-5; CDR3 protein: CASSSQGAYYGYTF; CDR3 DNA: TGTGCCAGCAGTTCACAGGGGGCCTACTATGGCTACACCTTC
J gene: TRBJ1-6; D gene: -; CDR3 length: 15; clone size: few; V gene: TRBV19; CDR3 protein: CASSRGFGGVSPLHF; CDR3 DNA: TGTGCCAGTAGCCGCGGGTTTGGGGGAGTGTCACCCCTCCACTTT
J gene: TRBJ2-1; D gene: TRBD2; CDR3 length: 14; clone size: -; V gene: TRBV20-1; CDR3 protein: CSARLAGDGNEQFF; CDR3 DNA: TGCAGTGCTAGACTAGCGGGAGACGGCAATGAGCAGTTCTTC
J gene: TRBJ2-5; D gene: TRBD2; CDR3 length: 13; clone size: many; V gene: TRBV3-1; CDR3 protein: CASTPGGGETQYF; CDR3 DNA: TGTGCCAGTACCCCTGGCGGGGGAGAGACCCAGTACTTC
J gene: TRBJ1-3; D gene: TRBD1; CDR3 length: 16; clone size: -; V gene: TRBV7-8; CDR3 protein: CASSQGQGAEGNTIYF; CDR3 DNA: TGTGCCAGCAGCCAGGGACAGGGGGCGGAAGGAAACACCATATATTTT
J gene: TRBJ2-3; D gene: TRBD2; CDR3 length: 18; clone size: -; V gene: TRBV3-1; CDR3 protein: CASSRGTSGRHITDTQYF; CDR3 DNA: TGTGCCAGCAGCCGCGGGACTAGCGGGAGGCATATCACAGATACGCAGTATTTT
J gene: TRBJ2-1; D gene: TRBD1; CDR3 length: 13; clone size: few; V gene: TRBV6-2/TRBV6-3; CDR3 protein: CASRRQGGNEQFF; CDR3 DNA: TGTGCCAGCAGAAGACAGGGGGGAAATGAGCAGTTCTTC
J gene: TRBJ2-5; D gene: -; CDR3 length: 15; clone size: many; V gene: TRBV28; CDR3 protein: CASSLFGGGKETQYF; CDR3 DNA: TGTGCCAGCAGTTTATTTGGCGGAGGAAAAGAGACCCAGTACTTC
J gene: TRBJ2-7; D gene: TRBD2; CDR3 length: 13; clone size: many; V gene: TRBV27; CDR3 protein: CASTGGSSYEQYF; CDR3 DNA: TGTGCCAGCACCGGCGGGAGCTCCTACGAGCAGTACTTC
J gene: TRBJ1-1; D gene: -; CDR3 length: 13; clone size: many; V gene: TRBV20-1; CDR3 protein: CSAPRDPPTEAFF; CDR3 DNA: TGCAGTGCCCCTAGGGACCCCCCGACTGAAGCTTTCTTT
J gene: TRBJ2-7; D gene: -; CDR3 length: 12; clone size: -; V gene: TRBV3-1; CDR3 protein: CASSPSLVPQYF; CDR3 DNA: TGTGCCAGCAGCCCCTCACTAGTTCCGCAGTACTTC
J gene: TRBJ2-6; D gene: -; CDR3 length: 15; clone size: many; V gene: TRBV27; CDR3 protein: CASSVGQPGANVLTF; CDR3 DNA: TGTGCCAGCAGTGTTGGACAGCCTGGGGCCAACGTCCTGACTTTC
J gene: TRBJ1-1; D gene: -; CDR3 length: 13; clone size: few; V gene: TRBV20-1; CDR3 protein: CSARGPQNTEAFF; CDR3 DNA: TGCAGTGCTAGGGGACCGCAGAACACTGAAGCTTTCTTT
J gene: TRBJ2-3; D gene: TRBD1; CDR3 length: 17; clone size: few; V gene: TRBV6-1; CDR3 protein: CASSEIVGGQGADTQYF; CDR3 DNA: TGTGCCAGCAGTGAAATAGTGGGAGGACAGGGCGCAGATACGCAGTATTTT
J gene: TRBJ2-5; D gene: -; CDR3 length: 15; clone size: -; V gene: TRBV6-6; CDR3 protein: CASSYPGFSKETQYF; CDR3 DNA: TGTGCCAGCAGTTACCCGGGGTTTTCCAAAGAGACCCAGTACTTC
J gene: TRBJ2-5; D gene: -; CDR3 length: 12; clone size: many; V gene: TRBV20-1; CDR3 protein: CSARKQGETQYF; CDR3 DNA: TGCAGTGCGAGAAAGCAGGGTGAGACCCAGTACTTC
J gene: TRBJ2-2; D gene: -; CDR3 length: 15; clone size: many; V gene: TRBV24-1; CDR3 protein: CATSDFERATGELFF; CDR3 DNA: TGTGCCACCAGTGATTTTGAACGGGCTACCGGGGAGCTGTTTTTT
J gene: TRBJ2-3; D gene: -; CDR3 length: 14; clone size: many; V gene: TRBV5-1; CDR3 protein: CASSWNPYTDTQYF; CDR3 DNA: TGCGCCAGCAGCTGGAACCCCTACACAGATACGCAGTATTTT
J gene: TRBJ2-1; D gene: TRBD2; CDR3 length: 18; clone size: many; V gene: TRBV15; CDR3 protein: CATSYQGGLAGGKNEQFF; CDR3 DNA: TGTGCCACCAGCTACCAAGGCGGGCTAGCGGGAGGAAAAAATGAGCAGTTCTTC
J gene: TRBJ1-5; D gene: -; CDR3 length: 11; clone size: -; V gene: TRBV20-1; CDR3 protein: CSAPDPYAQHF; CDR3 DNA: TGCAGTGCCCCGGACCCGTATGCCCAGCATTTT
J gene: TRBJ2-2; D gene: TRBD1; CDR3 length: 18; clone size: many; V gene: TRBV28; CDR3 protein: CASSPRDRGRFGTGELFF; CDR3 DNA: TGTGCCAGCAGCCCCCGGGACAGGGGACGGTTCGGGACCGGGGAGCTGTTTTTT
J gene: TRBJ1-1; D gene: TRBD1; CDR3 length: 15; clone size: many; V gene: TRBV12-3/TRBV12-4; CDR3 protein: CASRGPGGGGTEAFF; CDR3 DNA: TGTGCCAGCAGGGGCCCAGGGGGCGGGGGCACTGAAGCTTTCTTT
J gene: TRBJ2-7; D gene: -; CDR3 length: 13; clone size: -; V gene: TRBV2; CDR3 protein: CASSEGQTGEQYF; CDR3 DNA: TGTGCCAGCAGTGAGGGGCAAACGGGAGAGCAGTACTTC
J gene: TRBJ2-7; D gene: TRBD2; CDR3 length: 14; clone size: many; V gene: TRBV6-1; CDR3 protein: CASSSEGLAGDQYF; CDR3 DNA: TGTGCCAGCAGTTCCGAGGGACTAGCGGGAGATCAGTACTTC
J gene: TRBJ2-3; D gene: TRBD2; CDR3 length: 17; clone size: -; V gene: TRBV9; CDR3 protein: CASSVEASGSSSDTQYF; CDR3 DNA: TGTGCCAGCAGCGTAGAGGCTAGCGGGAGTAGCTCAGATACGCAGTATTTT
J gene: TRBJ1-4; D gene: -; CDR3 length: 17; clone size: many; V gene: TRBV5-1; CDR3 protein: CASSLVSSAATNEKLFF; CDR3 DNA: TGCGCCAGCAGCTTGGTATCTTCGGCAGCAACTAATGAAAAACTGTTTTTT
J gene: TRBJ2-7; D gene: TRBD2; CDR3 length: 14; clone size: few; V gene: TRBV10-3; CDR3 protein: CAISPGLADYEQYF; CDR3 DNA: TGTGCCATCAGCCCGGGACTAGCGGACTACGAGCAGTACTTC
J gene: TRBJ2-5; D gene: TRBD1; CDR3 length: 13; clone size: -; V gene: TRBV28; CDR3 protein: CANSDRDQETQYF; CDR3 DNA: TGTGCCAACTCGGACAGGGACCAAGAGACCCAGTACTTC
J gene: TRBJ2-5; D gene: TRBD2; CDR3 length: 17; clone size: many; V gene: TRBV2; CDR3 protein: CAIDGTSGSGVQETQYF; CDR3 DNA: TGTGCCATAGATGGGACTAGCGGGAGCGGAGTCCAAGAGACCCAGTACTTC
J gene: TRBJ1-6; D gene: TRBD1; CDR3 length: 15; clone size: many; V gene: TRBV3-1; CDR3 protein: CASSQTGAGNSPLHF; CDR3 DNA: TGTGCCAGCAGCCAGACAGGGGCGGGTAATTCACCCCTCCACTTT
J gene: TRBJ2-7; D gene: -; CDR3 length: 16; clone size: few; V gene: TRBV7-9; CDR3 protein: CASSLVLGLSSYEQYF; CDR3 DNA: TGTGCCAGCAGCTTAGTTCTGGGACTGAGCTCCTACGAGCAGTACTTC
J gene: TRBJ2-1; D gene: TRBD2; CDR3 length: 17; clone size: many; V gene: TRBV11-2; CDR3 protein: CASSKPTSWSSYNEQFF; CDR3 DNA: TGTGCCAGCAGCAAACCGACTAGCTGGAGCTCCTACAATGAGCAGTTCTTC